One and the same sample provided the 14 T cell receptor beta chains below, sequenced in a study of blood T cell repertoires in COVID-19. Clones were read by immunoSEQ multiplex PCR, and TCRdb kept only the in-frame ones, dropping some. The data hold some 270,000 clones, with approximately 86% observed a single time. Sequenced sample: peripheral blood. The origin of the receptors is a woman in her sixties or seventies who had recovered from COVID-19.

In DNA form, the CDR3 reads TGTGCCAGCAGGACCGCCGGGAACTCCTATAATTCACCCCTCCACTTT. It yields the protein CASRTAGNSYNSPLHF. The chain is built from TRBV2 and TRBJ1-6; D remains ambiguous. The germline gives CDR1 SNHLY, CDR2 FYNNEI. The CDR3 is made up of 16 amino acids. V was shortened by 6 bases and J by 0 bases, with 12 bases between the two germline ends.

The chain uses TRBV28 and TRBJ1-2; tentative D call: TRBD1 (5 bases). Per germline, CDR1 MDHEN and CDR2 SYDVKM. V lost 6 bases and J 2 bases, leaving 13 bases between the germline ends. The CDR3 runs 14 residues. The CDR3 coding sequence is TGTGCCAGCAGGTTTTGGGAGGGGAACTATGGCTACACCTTC. Amino acid sequence: CASRFWEGNYGYTF.

This chain links TRBV18 with TRBJ1-3, with D perhaps TRBD1 (5 bases). Germline V gene sequence: CDR1 KGHSH, CDR2 LQKENI. Trimming left V 3 bases short and J 4 bases short, with 16 bases between. The CDR3 sequence is 16 residues long. The CDR3: CASSPAPGQFGNTIYF. The CDR3 DNA reads as TGTGCCAGCTCACCCGCCCCAGGGCAGTTCGGAAACACCATATATTTT. The complete variable domain, with remaining parts taken from reference TRBV18 and TRBJ1-3, reads NAGVMQNPRHLVRRRGQEARLRCSPMKGHSHVYWYRQLPEEGLKFMVYLQKENIIDESGMPKERFSAEFPKEGPSILRIQQVVRGDSAAYFCASSPAPGQFGNTIYFGEGSWLTVV.

This chain connects TRBV29-1 to TRBJ2-2, with 13 bases identical to TRBD2. CDR3 length: 15 residues. In germline, CDR1 is SQVTM, CDR2 ANQGSEA. Trimming removed 8 bases from V and 6 bases from J; junction bases left unmatched: 9. CDR3 amino acids: CSLRTSGGTAGELFF. The CDR3 nucleotides are TGCAGCTTAAGGACTAGCGGGGGTACGGCCGGGGAGCTGTTTTTT.

This clone counts as medium-sized. CDR3 bases: TGTGCCAGCAGCGGGACCGGAGGGACAGTTAGCCGCGAGCAGTACTTC. Translation gives CASSGTGGTVSREQYF. The chain couples TRBV5-4 to TRBJ2-7, with D perhaps TRBD1 (7 bases). CDR3 length: 16 amino acids. Germline V gene lookup returns CDR1 SGHNT and CDR2 YYREEE (reference sequence). Trimming shortened V by 4 bases and J by 6 bases, and 23 bases separated the two germline ends.

In this sample, this clone turned up many times. The V gene is TRBV3-1 (or the pseudogene TRBV3-2), the J gene TRBJ1-1; TRBD1 aligns across 8 bases. Trimming cost V 0 bases and J 1 base; bases outside gene matches: 7. The CDR3 has 17 amino acids. Germline V gene lookup returns CDR1 LGHDT and CDR2 YNNKEL (reference sequence). The CDR3, as DNA: TGTGCCAGCAGCCAAGATTGGACAGGGACTACGAACACTGAAGCTTTCTTT. It yields the protein CASSQDWTGTTNTEAFF.

The V gene is TRBV7-8, the J gene TRBJ2-7, with unresolved D. From germline, CDR1 is SGHVS and CDR2 FQNEAQ. Trimming removed 4 bases from V and 0 bases from J, with 10 bases in between. The CDR3 runs 14 residues. The CDR3 protein is CASSSTEASYEQYF. For the CDR3, the DNA is TGTGCCAGCAGCTCGACCGAGGCCTCCTACGAGCAGTACTTC.

This clone was seen once. The chain recombines TRBV9 with TRBJ2-7; possibly TRBD1 for D (6 bases). The CDR3 loop spans 14 amino acids. V was pared by 0 bases and J by 5 bases, with 12 bases between. Per the germline V gene, CDR1 is SGDLS and CDR2 is YYNGEE. The CDR3 region is CASSVGQGNNEQYF. The CDR3 DNA follows: TGTGCCAGCAGCGTAGGGCAGGGGAATAACGAGCAGTACTTC.

Only a few counts were recorded for this clone. V and J are TRBV5-5 and TRBJ1-2; 8 bases match TRBD1. V shed 5 bases and J 3 bases; nucleotides not matched to a gene: 3. CDR3 length equals 13 residues. Germline values: CDR1 SGHKS, CDR2 YYEKEE (reference sequence). The DNA for the CDR3 is TGTGCCAGCAGAACGGGACAGGACTATGGCTACACCTTC. Its protein is CASRTGQDYGYTF.

The rearrangement uses TRBV3-1 (or the pseudogene TRBV3-2) and TRBJ1-4; 12 nucleotides match TRBD1. Germline V CDR1 and CDR2: LGHDT, YNNKEL (reference sequence). V gave up 5 bases and J gave up 7 bases; unmatched junction bases: 14. CDR3 length: 18 residues. CDR3 nucleotide sequence: TGTGCCAGCAGCGGAAAGGGAGGGACAGGGGGCGCCTTTGAAAAACTGTTTTTT. Its protein is CASSGKGGTGGAFEKLFF.

In DNA, the CDR3 is TGTGCCAGCAGTTACTGGACACGTGCGAACACCGGGGAGCTGTTTTTT. Translated, it gives CASSYWTRANTGELFF. V and J are TRBV6-5 and TRBJ2-2, with D perhaps matching TRBD1 (5 bases). The germline V gene encodes CDR1 MNHEY and CDR2 SVGAGI. This CDR3 region has 16 residues. Between the trimmed V and J ends, which lost 1 base and 0 bases, there was a span of 9 bases.

A few counts support this clone. This chain joins TRBV7-9 and TRBJ2-7; 8 bases line up with TRBD1. V shed 2 bases, J shed 7 bases, and the junction held 7 bases outside the gene matches. Germline CDR1 SEHNR, CDR2 FQNEAQ (reference sequence). The CDR3 has 14 residues. The CDR3 DNA sequence: TGTGCCAGCAGCTTATCTGGGACAGGAGAGGAGCAGTACTTC. This codes for CASSLSGTGEEQYF.

Points on this clone: The sample has other DNA sequences that encode this CDR3 too. This chain connects TRBV5-1 to TRBJ1-4, with TRBD1 matching 10 bases. Losses at the gene ends were 4 bases for V and 8 bases for J; bases not matched to a gene: 8. Germline loops: CDR1 SGHRS, CDR2 YFSETQ. This CDR3 spans 15 amino acids. Here the CDR3 reads CASSLAGTGEEKLFF. Written as DNA, the CDR3 is TGCGCCAGCAGCCTTGCGGGGACAGGGGAGGAAAAACTGTTTTTT.

The table lists this clone with a count of one. The rearrangement joins TRBV6-1 to TRBJ2-3, with TRBD1 matching 9 bases. CDR3 length equals 15 residues. In germline, CDR1 is MNHNS, CDR2 SASEGT. The V gene end was trimmed by 3 bases and the J gene end by 4 bases; junction bases not matched to a gene: 5. CDR3 residues: CASSDRQGVADTQYF. The CDR3 DNA sequence: TGTGCCAGCAGTGACCGACAGGGGGTCGCAGATACGCAGTATTTT.